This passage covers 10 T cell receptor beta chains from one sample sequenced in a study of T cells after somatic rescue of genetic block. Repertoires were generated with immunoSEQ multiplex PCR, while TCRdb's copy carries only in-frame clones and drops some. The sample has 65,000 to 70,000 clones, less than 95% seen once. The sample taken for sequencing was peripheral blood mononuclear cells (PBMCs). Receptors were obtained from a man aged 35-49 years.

This CDR3 reads CASSLFGQDTGELFF. The CDR3 DNA follows: TGTGCCAGCAGTTTATTCGGACAGGACACCGGGGAGCTGTTTTTT. V gene TRBV27 combines with J gene TRBJ2-2; TRBD1 matches at 7 bases. CDR3 length: 15 residues. Germline-derived CDR1 and CDR2 are MNHEY and SMNVEV (reference sequence). The J segment lost 3 bases and the V segment lost 1 base, leaving 2 bases of the junction unmatched.

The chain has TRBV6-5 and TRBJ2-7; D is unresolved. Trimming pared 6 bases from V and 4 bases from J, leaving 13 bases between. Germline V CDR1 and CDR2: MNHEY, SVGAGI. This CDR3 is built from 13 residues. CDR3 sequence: CASSPSGRYEQYF. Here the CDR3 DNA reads TGTGCCAGCAGCCCCAGTGGACGGTACGAGCAGTACTTC.

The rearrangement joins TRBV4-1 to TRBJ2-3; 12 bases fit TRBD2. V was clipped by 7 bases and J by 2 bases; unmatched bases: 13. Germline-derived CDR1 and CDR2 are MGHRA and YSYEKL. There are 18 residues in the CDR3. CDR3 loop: CASTILAGGHRYTDTQYF. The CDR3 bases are TGCGCCAGCACAATACTAGCGGGGGGCCATAGATACACAGATACGCAGTATTTT.

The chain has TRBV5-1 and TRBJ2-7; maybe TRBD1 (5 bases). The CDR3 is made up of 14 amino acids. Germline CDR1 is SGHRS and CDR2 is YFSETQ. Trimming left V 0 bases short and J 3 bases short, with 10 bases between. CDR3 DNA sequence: TGCGCCAGCAGCTTGGGACAGATTTACTACGAGCAGTACTTC. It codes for CASSLGQIYYEQYF.

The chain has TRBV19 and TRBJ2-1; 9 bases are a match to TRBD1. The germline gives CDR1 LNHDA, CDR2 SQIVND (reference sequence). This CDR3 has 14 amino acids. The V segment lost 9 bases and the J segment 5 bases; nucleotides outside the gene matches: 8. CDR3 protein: CASSRDRDDNEQFF. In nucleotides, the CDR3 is TGTGCCAGCTCCCGGGACAGGGATGACAATGAGCAGTTCTTC.

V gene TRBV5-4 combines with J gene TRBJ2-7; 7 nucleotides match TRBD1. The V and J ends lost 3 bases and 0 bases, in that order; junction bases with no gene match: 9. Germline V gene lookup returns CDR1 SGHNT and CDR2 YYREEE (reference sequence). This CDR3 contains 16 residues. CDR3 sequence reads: CASSSTLDRSSYEQYF. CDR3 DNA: TGTGCCAGCAGCTCCACTTTGGACAGGAGCTCCTACGAGCAGTACTTC.

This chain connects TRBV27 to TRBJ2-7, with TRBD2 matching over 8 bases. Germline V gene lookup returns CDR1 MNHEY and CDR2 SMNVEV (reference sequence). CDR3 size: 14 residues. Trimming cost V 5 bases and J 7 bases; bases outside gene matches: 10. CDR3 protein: CASSVAGISTEQYF. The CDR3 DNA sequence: TGTGCCAGCAGTGTAGCGGGGATAAGTACGGAGCAGTACTTC.

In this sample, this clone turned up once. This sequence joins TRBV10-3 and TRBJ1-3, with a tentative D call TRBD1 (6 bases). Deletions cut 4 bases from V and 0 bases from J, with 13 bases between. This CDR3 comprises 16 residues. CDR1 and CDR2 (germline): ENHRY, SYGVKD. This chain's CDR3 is CAISVGGLISGNTIYF. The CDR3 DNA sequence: TGTGCCATCAGTGTTGGGGGCCTGATCTCTGGAAACACCATATATTTT.

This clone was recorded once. The CDR3 nucleotides read TGTGCCAGCAGTTACGACGGGGGTAGCTACGAGCAGTACTTC. Encoded protein: CASSYDGGSYEQYF. The chain combines TRBV6-5 with TRBJ2-7; tentatively, D is TRBD2 (6 bases). Trimming took off 2 bases at V and 3 bases at J, with 11 bases between the two ends. CDR1 is MNHEY and CDR2 is SVGAGI in the germline V gene. CDR3 size: 14 residues.

The chain's CDR3 is CASSLATTGAGTGELFF. The CDR3 DNA sequence: TGCGCCAGCAGCTTGGCGACTACAGGGGCCGGCACCGGGGAGCTGTTTTTT. J is TRBJ2-2 and V is TRBV5-1; 7 bases are a match to TRBD1. After removal of 0 bases from V and 4 bases from J, the junction contained 9 bases not matched to a gene. CDR1 SGHRS and CDR2 YFSETQ come from the germline V gene. The length of the CDR3 is 17 residues.